This T cell receptor beta chain was identified in a study of blood T cell repertoires in COVID-19. About the study: Spain, Italy and the United States supplied samples that represented acute and convalescent COVID-19. PBMCs, B-cell-depleted T cells, or T cells were the source of the cDNA or gDNA that made up the material.

Trimming left V 5 bases short and J 6 bases short, with 17 bases between. This CDR3 comprises 14 residues. Germline CDR1 is MNHEY and CDR2 is SVGAGI. Methods used by the authors: Reference gene primer amplification yielded estimated nucleated cell counts. TCRdb's copy holds only in-frame clones and misses some; the assay was immunoSEQ multiplex PCR. The DNA gave D and trimming, while V, J and clone size come from that table. The repertoire holds tens of thousands of clones, with roughly nine tenths as singletons. This clonotype was sampled from a man older than 75 in a cohort sampled during active COVID-19. The chain recombines TRBV6-5 with TRBJ2-7; perhaps TRBD1 as D (6 bases). The sequencing sample was made of peripheral blood. CDR3 protein: CASSLRDTSGEQYF. The CDR3, as DNA: TGTGCCAGCAGTCTCCGGGACACCTCGGGCGAGCAGTACTTC.